This T cell receptor beta chain came from a study of post-analysis software for immune sequencing data. Study-wide context: Relapsing-remitting, secondary progressive and progressive-relapsing multiple sclerosis courses were included. Study conclusions and caveats: The study found significantly lower normalized Chao1 diversity in multiple sclerosis patients than in controls.

This clonotype was observed at least ten times. Its antigen remains unknown. TCR beta libraries were prepared from cDNA with unique molecular identifiers. Each sample of 1 to 10 million input T cells yielded about 500,000 cDNA molecules, so each molecule approximated one T cell. TCRdb re-analysed the PCR reads in MiXCR, keeping a single row per CDR3 protein. In the table there are about 180,000 distinct CDR3 sequences, 25% to 35% of which are singletons. The receptor comes from a girl aged 10 to 17 with multiple sclerosis. The specimen sequenced was blood.

CDR3: CASRLAGSSYNEQFF. In nucleotides, the CDR3 is TGTGCCAGCAGACTAGCGGGGAGCTCCTACAATGAGCAGTTCTTC. The rearrangement joins TRBV12-3 or TRBV12-4 to TRBJ2-1, with 10 bases that match TRBD2. There are 15 residues in the CDR3. V was pared by 6 bases and J by 0 bases, with 2 bases of the junction left unmatched.